The rows below give T cell receptor beta chains drawn from one sample of a study of T cell repertoires in cytomegalovirus infection. TCRdb itself ran the reads through MiXCR, one entry per CDR3 protein. The data contain approximately 240,000 distinct CDR3 sequences, 9% to 15% of them singletons. The sample comprised PBMCs. The receptors were sampled from a human donor in good health (CMV status not recorded). Some clones in this sample may be carry-over from other donors' samples. The CDR3 runs from the conserved cysteine through the conserved F or W. D genes are given only for firm matches. Clone size is given for some rows only: seen once, a few or many times, or a class if the clone is expanded.

DNA: TGTGCCAGCATCCAAATAGGCGGGAGGGCCGTCGATGAGCAGTTCTTC
CDR3: CASIQIGGRAVDEQFF
size: many
V: TRBV7-2
J: TRBJ2-1
D: TRBD2

DNA: TGTGCCAGCAGTTACCTCCGGGGTAGCGGGACAGCAGATACGCAGTATTTT
CDR3: CASSYLRGSGTADTQYF
size: many
V: TRBV6-2/TRBV6-3
J: TRBJ2-3
D: NA

DNA: TGTGCCAGCAGGAGGGGGTCACAGGGACGGCAGACTGAAGCTTTCTTT
CDR3: CASRRGSQGRQTEAFF
size: many
V: TRBV6-2/TRBV6-3
J: TRBJ1-1
D: NA

DNA: TGTGCCAGCACCCCAACCCGTAGGGATACGCAGTATTTT
CDR3: CASTPTRRDTQYF
size: many
V: TRBV7-2
J: TRBJ2-3
D: NA

DNA: TGTGCCAGCAGTTACGAGGCCGGGGAGCTGTTTTTT
CDR3: CASSYEAGELFF
size: NA
V: TRBV6-5
J: TRBJ2-2
D: NA

DNA: TGTGCCAGCAGCCGAGCGGGAGGACTAGCGGGAGGATACACAGATACGCAGTATTTT
CDR3: CASSRAGGLAGGYTDTQYF
size: many
V: TRBV7-2
J: TRBJ2-3
D: TRBD2

DNA: TGCGCCAGCAGCTCTAGCCGGGACATAACTTCTGAAGCTTTCTTT
CDR3: CASSSSRDITSEAFF
size: few
V: TRBV5-1
J: TRBJ1-1
D: NA

DNA: TGTGCCAGCAGCCAAGATGCCGACTACGAGCAGTACTTC
CDR3: CASSQDADYEQYF
size: NA
V: TRBV3-1
J: TRBJ2-7
D: NA

DNA: TGCGCCAGCAGCTTCCGGACTAGCGGGGGGGCCGGTCAAGAGACCCAGTACTTC
CDR3: CASSFRTSGGAGQETQYF
size: few
V: TRBV5-1
J: TRBJ2-5
D: TRBD2

DNA: TGCAGTGCTCTTACTAGCGGGAGAGACAATGAGCAGTTCTTC
CDR3: CSALTSGRDNEQFF
size: many
V: TRBV20-1
J: TRBJ2-1
D: TRBD2

DNA: TGTGCCAGCAGCGGACCCTCGTCTTCCTACAATGAGCAGTTCTTC
CDR3: CASSGPSSSYNEQFF
size: NA
V: TRBV9
J: TRBJ2-1
D: NA

DNA: TGTGCCAGCAGCCTCGGGGGGGGCACAGCGGACACTGAAGCTTTCTTT
CDR3: CASSLGGGTADTEAFF
size: many
V: TRBV7-9
J: TRBJ1-1
D: NA

DNA: TGTGCCAGCAGCCCCGCATTAGGTGACTATGGCTACACCTTC
CDR3: CASSPALGDYGYTF
size: many
V: TRBV7-2
J: TRBJ1-2
D: NA

DNA: TGTGCCAGCAGTCCGCCGGGCGCAGGACTCACAGATACGCAGTATTTT
CDR3: CASSPPGAGLTDTQYF
size: NA
V: TRBV28
J: TRBJ2-3
D: NA

DNA: TGCAGCGCCCAAGACACCGGGCGCGACACTGAAGCTTTCTTT
CDR3: CSAQDTGRDTEAFF
size: NA
V: TRBV29-1
J: TRBJ1-1
D: NA

DNA: TGTGCCAGCAGTCCTCACCGAGGACTAGCGGGCACAGATACGCAGTATTTT
CDR3: CASSPHRGLAGTDTQYF
size: many
V: TRBV28
J: TRBJ2-3
D: TRBD2

DNA: TGTGCCAGCAGTCCGGGACAGTTATCTGGGGCCAACGTCCTGACTTTC
CDR3: CASSPGQLSGANVLTF
size: many
V: TRBV7-3
J: TRBJ2-6
D: TRBD1

DNA: TGTGCCAGCAGACCGAGGACTAGCACTGGGGAGCTGTTTTTT
CDR3: CASRPRTSTGELFF
size: few
V: TRBV2
J: TRBJ2-2
D: TRBD2

DNA: TGTGCCAGCAGCTCCTTCAGGGGCGGGGACACTGAAGCTTTCTTT
CDR3: CASSSFRGGDTEAFF
size: NA
V: TRBV11-1
J: TRBJ1-1
D: NA

DNA: TGTGCCAGTAGTACCCGGGGCAGCCTAACCTATGGCTACACCTTC
CDR3: CASSTRGSLTYGYTF
size: NA
V: TRBV19
J: TRBJ1-2
D: NA

DNA: TGTGCCAGCAGCCCCGGGACAGGTGGAACTGAAAAACTGTTTTTT
CDR3: CASSPGTGGTEKLFF
size: many
V: TRBV7-9
J: TRBJ1-4
D: TRBD1

DNA: TGTGCCAGCAGCCCGGGACAGTATAATTCACCCCTCCACTTT
CDR3: CASSPGQYNSPLHF
size: many
V: TRBV11-3
J: TRBJ1-6
D: TRBD1

DNA: TGTGCCAGCAGCTCGGGGCAAAGGGGGGGCGAAGAGACCCAGTACTTC
CDR3: CASSSGQRGGEETQYF
size: NA
V: TRBV5-4
J: TRBJ2-5
D: NA

DNA: TGTGCCATCAGTGACCCTAGCGAGACCTACGAGCAGTACTTC
CDR3: CAISDPSETYEQYF
size: once
V: TRBV10-3
J: TRBJ2-7
D: NA

DNA: TGTGCCAGCAGTGAAAGCGGCCAGCGGCAGCCCCAGCATTTT
CDR3: CASSESGQRQPQHF
size: few
V: TRBV6-1
J: TRBJ1-5
D: NA

DNA: TGCAGCGTTGAGTTTCAGGGGGAAGAAAAACTGTTTTTT
CDR3: CSVEFQGEEKLFF
size: few
V: TRBV29-1
J: TRBJ1-4
D: TRBD1

DNA: TGTGCCAGCTCTCCCCGAATGGGGGAGGAGACCCAGTACTTC
CDR3: CASSPRMGEETQYF
size: many
V: TRBV6-1
J: TRBJ2-5
D: NA

DNA: TGTGCCAGCAGCTCACTCGACGATTCAAAAGAGACCCAGTACTTC
CDR3: CASSSLDDSKETQYF
size: few
V: TRBV5-5
J: TRBJ2-5
D: NA

DNA: TGTGCCAGCAGCCCAGCGGCTTACAATGAGCAGTTCTTC
CDR3: CASSPAAYNEQFF
size: few
V: TRBV6-2/TRBV6-3
J: TRBJ2-1
D: NA

DNA: TGTGCCAGCAGTCCAATCGAGACAGATACGCAGTATTTT
CDR3: CASSPIETDTQYF
size: many
V: TRBV7-2
J: TRBJ2-3
D: NA

DNA: TGTGCCAGCAGTTACTCGCTGGGATTTGGTCAGCCCCAGCATTTT
CDR3: CASSYSLGFGQPQHF
size: NA
V: TRBV6-5
J: TRBJ1-5
D: NA

DNA: TGTGCCAGCAGTTACGGGAGGGAGACAGATACGCAGTATTTT
CDR3: CASSYGRETDTQYF
size: NA
V: TRBV6-2/TRBV6-3
J: TRBJ2-3
D: TRBD2

DNA: TGTGCCAGCAGCGAGACAGGCTTCTATGGCTACACCTTC
CDR3: CASSETGFYGYTF
size: NA
V: TRBV6-2/TRBV6-3
J: TRBJ1-2
D: NA

DNA: TGTGCCAGCAGCTGGTCCTACGAGCAGTACTTC
CDR3: CASSWSYEQYF
size: many
V: TRBV11-2
J: TRBJ2-7
D: NA

DNA: TGTGCCAGCAAACACAGGGCGCGGACCCAGTACTTC
CDR3: CASKHRARTQYF
size: NA
V: TRBV6-6
J: TRBJ2-5
D: NA

DNA: TGTGCCAGCAGCCGGGGACTAGCGGGAGGCGGCTCCGATACGCAGTATTTT
CDR3: CASSRGLAGGGSDTQYF
size: many
V: TRBV7-3
J: TRBJ2-3
D: TRBD2

DNA: TGTGCCAGCAGTCCCGTGGGAGGGGCGGATAAGGAGTACTTC
CDR3: CASSPVGGADKEYF
size: many
V: TRBV6-5
J: TRBJ2-7
D: TRBD2

DNA: TGCGCCAGCAGCCGGACCTTACTTCAAGAGACCCAGTACTTC
CDR3: CASSRTLLQETQYF
size: NA
V: TRBV4-1
J: TRBJ2-5
D: NA

DNA: TGTGCCAGCAGTCTGACAGCCCATGGCTACACCTTC
CDR3: CASSLTAHGYTF
size: many
V: TRBV12-3/TRBV12-4
J: TRBJ1-2
D: NA

DNA: TGTGCCACCAGTGATTTGACCAACGAGGCGGATACGCAGTATTTT
CDR3: CATSDLTNEADTQYF
size: few
V: TRBV24-1
J: TRBJ2-3
D: NA

DNA: TGTGCCAGCAGCTTAAGGGGACTAGCGGGGACCTACAATGAGCAGTTCTTC
CDR3: CASSLRGLAGTYNEQFF
size: NA
V: TRBV11-3
J: TRBJ2-1
D: TRBD2

DNA: TGCAGTGCTAGAGGGACTGAGTGGTACGAGCAGTACTTC
CDR3: CSARGTEWYEQYF
size: few
V: TRBV20-1
J: TRBJ2-7
D: NA

DNA: TGTGCCAGCAGCTTGGGGACTAGCGGGGGGGCCCAGTACTTC
CDR3: CASSLGTSGGAQYF
size: many
V: TRBV7-2
J: TRBJ2-5
D: TRBD2

DNA: TGTCCAGGCGGGGGGAACTACAATGAGCAGTTCTTC
CDR3: CPGGGNYNEQFF
size: many
V: TRBV14
J: TRBJ2-1
D: TRBD2

DNA: TGTGCCAGCAGCCCCGCCCAAGGGCAGTTCTTC
CDR3: CASSPAQGQFF
size: many
V: TRBV11-2
J: TRBJ2-1
D: NA

DNA: TGCAGCGTGCTGGGGGCCGGGACAGGGGGCGACGAGCAGTACTTC
CDR3: CSVLGAGTGGDEQYF
size: many
V: TRBV29-1
J: TRBJ2-7
D: TRBD1

DNA: TGTGCCAGCAGCTTGGAAGGGTGGGGCGATCAGCCCCAGCATTTT
CDR3: CASSLEGWGDQPQHF
size: few
V: TRBV5-5
J: TRBJ1-5
D: NA

DNA: TGTGCCAGCAGTTACGGGACGGGAAACACCGGGGAGCTGTTTTTT
CDR3: CASSYGTGNTGELFF
size: many
V: TRBV6-2/TRBV6-3
J: TRBJ2-2
D: NA

DNA: TGCAGTGCTAGAGATCGAGCACAGCTGAAGGAGCAGTACTTC
CDR3: CSARDRAQLKEQYF
size: few
V: TRBV20-1
J: TRBJ2-7
D: NA

DNA: TGTGCCAGCAGCCAAAACACCGGGGAGCTGTTTTTT
CDR3: CASSQNTGELFF
size: many
V: TRBV14
J: TRBJ2-2
D: NA

DNA: TGTGCCAGCAGCGACACCTGGGAGAATTCACCCCTCCACTTT
CDR3: CASSDTWENSPLHF
size: many
V: TRBV6-6
J: TRBJ1-6
D: NA

DNA: TGTGCCAGCAGTTACTCGAATAACCCGCTCTCCTACGAGCAGTACTTC
CDR3: CASSYSNNPLSYEQYF
size: many
V: TRBV6-2/TRBV6-3
J: TRBJ2-7
D: NA

DNA: TGCAGTGCTACCGGGACTCAATCCTACGAGCAGTACTTC
CDR3: CSATGTQSYEQYF
size: NA
V: TRBV20-1
J: TRBJ2-7
D: NA

DNA: TGTGCCAGCAGCCCTTCCACAGGCGTGAACACTGAAGCTTTCTTT
CDR3: CASSPSTGVNTEAFF
size: many
V: TRBV7-2
J: TRBJ1-1
D: NA

DNA: TGTGCCAGCGTGATGATAGATACGCAGTATTTT
CDR3: CASVMIDTQYF
size: many
V: TRBV7-2
J: TRBJ2-3
D: NA

DNA: TGTGCCAGCACCGAATACTGGGCAGGGGTAAGGTACACTGAAGCTTTCTTT
CDR3: CASTEYWAGVRYTEAFF
size: NA
V: TRBV6-2/TRBV6-3
J: TRBJ1-1
D: NA

DNA: TGCAGTGCTAGTGCCGGGACTAGCGGGACCCAGTACTTC
CDR3: CSASAGTSGTQYF
size: few
V: TRBV20-1
J: TRBJ2-5
D: TRBD2

DNA: TGTGCCAGCAGGCCCCTGGGGGAGTTGAGGGAGCAGTACTTC
CDR3: CASRPLGELREQYF
size: many
V: TRBV28
J: TRBJ2-7
D: NA

DNA: TGTGCCAGCACCCGGGTCAGGGGTTTGCCTGGCTATGGCTACACCTTC
CDR3: CASTRVRGLPGYGYTF
size: many
V: TRBV12-3/TRBV12-4
J: TRBJ1-2
D: NA